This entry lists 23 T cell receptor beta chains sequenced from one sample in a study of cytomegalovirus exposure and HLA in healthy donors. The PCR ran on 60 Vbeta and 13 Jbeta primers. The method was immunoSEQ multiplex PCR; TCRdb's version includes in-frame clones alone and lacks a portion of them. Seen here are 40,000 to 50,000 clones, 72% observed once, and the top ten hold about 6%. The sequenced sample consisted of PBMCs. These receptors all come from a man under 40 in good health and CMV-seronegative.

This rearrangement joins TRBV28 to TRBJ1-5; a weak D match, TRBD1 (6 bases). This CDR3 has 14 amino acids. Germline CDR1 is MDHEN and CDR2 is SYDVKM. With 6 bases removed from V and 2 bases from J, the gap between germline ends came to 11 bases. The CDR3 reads CASRSGDRNQPQHF. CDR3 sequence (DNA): TGTGCCAGCAGGTCAGGGGACCGCAATCAGCCCCAGCATTTT.

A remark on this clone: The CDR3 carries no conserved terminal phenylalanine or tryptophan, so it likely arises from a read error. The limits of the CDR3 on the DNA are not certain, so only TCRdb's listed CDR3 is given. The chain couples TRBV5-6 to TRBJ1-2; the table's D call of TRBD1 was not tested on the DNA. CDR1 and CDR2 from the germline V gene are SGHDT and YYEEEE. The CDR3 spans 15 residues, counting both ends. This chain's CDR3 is CASTSRTGTWYGYTV.

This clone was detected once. For the CDR3, the DNA is TGCGCCAGCAGCCATGGGACAGGGGCCTCTGGGGCCAACGTCCTGACTTTC. Encoded protein: CASSHGTGASGANVLTF. V gene TRBV5-1 combines with J gene TRBJ2-6, with 10 nucleotides matching TRBD1. With 4 bases clipped from V and 0 bases from J, the junction kept 4 bases outside the gene matches. Looked up from germline, CDR1 is SGHRS and CDR2 is YFSETQ. The CDR3 contains 17 residues.

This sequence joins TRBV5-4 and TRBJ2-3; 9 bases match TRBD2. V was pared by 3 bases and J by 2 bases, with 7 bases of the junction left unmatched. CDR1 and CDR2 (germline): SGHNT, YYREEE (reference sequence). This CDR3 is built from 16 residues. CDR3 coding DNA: TGTGCCAGCAGCTCCCAAGCGGGAGGTTCCACAGATACGCAGTATTTT. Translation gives CASSSQAGGSTDTQYF.

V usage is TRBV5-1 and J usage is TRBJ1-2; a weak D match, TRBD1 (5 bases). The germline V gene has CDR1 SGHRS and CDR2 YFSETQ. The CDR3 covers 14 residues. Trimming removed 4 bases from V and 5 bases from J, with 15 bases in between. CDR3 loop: CASSPGGGKYGYTF. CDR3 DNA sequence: TGCGCCAGCAGCCCCGGGGGGGGTAAATATGGCTACACCTTC.

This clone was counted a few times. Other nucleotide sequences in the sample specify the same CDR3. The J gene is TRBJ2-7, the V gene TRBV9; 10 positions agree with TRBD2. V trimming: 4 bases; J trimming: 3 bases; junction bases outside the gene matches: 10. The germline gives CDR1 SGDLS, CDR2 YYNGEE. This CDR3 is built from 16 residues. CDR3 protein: CASSTGALAGNYEQYF. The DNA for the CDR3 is TGTGCCAGCAGCACAGGCGCACTAGCGGGGAACTACGAGCAGTACTTC.

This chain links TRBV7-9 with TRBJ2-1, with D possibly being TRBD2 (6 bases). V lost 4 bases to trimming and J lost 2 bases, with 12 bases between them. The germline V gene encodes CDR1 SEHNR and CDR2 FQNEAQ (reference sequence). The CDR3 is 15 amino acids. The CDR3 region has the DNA TGTGCCAGCAGCTACGGGGAGGTCCCCTACAATGAGCAGTTCTTC. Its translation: CASSYGEVPYNEQFF.

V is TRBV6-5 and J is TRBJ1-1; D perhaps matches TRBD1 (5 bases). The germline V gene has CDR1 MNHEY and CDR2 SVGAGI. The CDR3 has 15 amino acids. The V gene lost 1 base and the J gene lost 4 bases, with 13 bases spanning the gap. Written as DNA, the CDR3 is TGTGCCAGCAGTTACTTTGGCAGGAGGGGCACTGAAGCTTTCTTT. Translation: CASSYFGRRGTEAFF.

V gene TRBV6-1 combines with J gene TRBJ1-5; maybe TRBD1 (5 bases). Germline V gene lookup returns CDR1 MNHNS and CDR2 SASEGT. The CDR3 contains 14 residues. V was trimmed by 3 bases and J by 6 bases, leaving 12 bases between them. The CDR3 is CASSDRLGAQPQHF. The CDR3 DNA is TGTGCCAGCAGTGACAGGTTAGGGGCTCAGCCCCAGCATTTT.

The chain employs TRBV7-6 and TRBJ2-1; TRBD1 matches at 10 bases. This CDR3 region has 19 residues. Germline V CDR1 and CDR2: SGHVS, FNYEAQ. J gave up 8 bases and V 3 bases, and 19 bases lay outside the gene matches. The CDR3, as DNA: TGTGCCAGCAGCTTCGAGGGTTGGACAGGGGGGCCCGTTTGGCATGAGCAGTTCTTC. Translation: CASSFEGWTGGPVWHEQFF.

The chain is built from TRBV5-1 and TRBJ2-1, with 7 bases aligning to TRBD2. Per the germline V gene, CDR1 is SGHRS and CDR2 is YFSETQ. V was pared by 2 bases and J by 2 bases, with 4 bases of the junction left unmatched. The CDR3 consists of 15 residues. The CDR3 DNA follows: TGCGCCAGCAGCTTAGGTAGCGGGCCCTACAATGAGCAGTTCTTC. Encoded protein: CASSLGSGPYNEQFF.

CDR3: CASSWTQGSETQYF. CDR3 DNA sequence: TGCGCCAGCAGCTGGACACAGGGATCGGAGACCCAGTACTTC. The chain links TRBV5-1 to TRBJ2-5; D is perhaps TRBD1 (6 bases). This CDR3 has 14 amino acids. Germline V gene sequence: CDR1 SGHRS, CDR2 YFSETQ. V was trimmed by 3 bases and J by 5 bases, leaving 14 bases between them.

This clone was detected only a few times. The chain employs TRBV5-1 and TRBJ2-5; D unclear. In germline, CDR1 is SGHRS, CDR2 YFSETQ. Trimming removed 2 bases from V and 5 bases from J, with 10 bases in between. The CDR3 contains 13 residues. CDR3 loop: CASSFSSGETQYF. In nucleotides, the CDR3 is TGCGCCAGCAGCTTTTCGTCCGGGGAGACCCAGTACTTC. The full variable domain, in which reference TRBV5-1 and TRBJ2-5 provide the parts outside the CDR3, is KAGVTQTPRYLIKTRGQQVTLSCSPISGHRSVSWYQQTPGQGLQFLFEYFSETQRNKGNFPGRFSGRQFSNSRSEMNVSTLELGDSALYLCASSFSSGETQYFGPGTRLLVL.

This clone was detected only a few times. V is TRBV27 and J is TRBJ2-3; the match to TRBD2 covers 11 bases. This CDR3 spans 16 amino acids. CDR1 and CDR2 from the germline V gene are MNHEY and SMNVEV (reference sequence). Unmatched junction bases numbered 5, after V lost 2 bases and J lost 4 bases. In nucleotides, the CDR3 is TGTGCCAGCAGTTTACTAGCGGGGGGTATTGCAGATACGCAGTATTTT. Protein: CASSLLAGGIADTQYF.

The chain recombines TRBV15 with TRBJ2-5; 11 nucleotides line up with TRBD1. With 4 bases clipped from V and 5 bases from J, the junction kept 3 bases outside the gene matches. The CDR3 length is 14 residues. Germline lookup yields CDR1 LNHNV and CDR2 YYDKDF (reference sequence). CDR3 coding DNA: TGTGCCACCAGCAAGGGACAGGGGGTTGAGACCCAGTACTTC. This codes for CATSKGQGVETQYF.

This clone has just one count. The CDR3 sequence: CASSFFDGKAFF. The CDR3 DNA sequence: TGTGCCAGCAGCTTTTTCGACGGGAAAGCTTTCTTT. The rearrangement links TRBV11-2 to TRBJ1-1, with D unclear. V gave up 3 bases and J gave up 9 bases, with 11 bases separating them. This CDR3 is 12 amino acids long. Germline values: CDR1 SGHAT, CDR2 FQNNGV.

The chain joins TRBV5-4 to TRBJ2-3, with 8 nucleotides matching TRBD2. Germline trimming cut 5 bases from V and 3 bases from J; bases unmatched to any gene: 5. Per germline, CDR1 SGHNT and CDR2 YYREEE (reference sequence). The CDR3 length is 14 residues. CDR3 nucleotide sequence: TGTGCCAGCAGGGAAAGCGGGAGAACAGATACGCAGTATTTT. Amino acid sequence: CASRESGRTDTQYF.

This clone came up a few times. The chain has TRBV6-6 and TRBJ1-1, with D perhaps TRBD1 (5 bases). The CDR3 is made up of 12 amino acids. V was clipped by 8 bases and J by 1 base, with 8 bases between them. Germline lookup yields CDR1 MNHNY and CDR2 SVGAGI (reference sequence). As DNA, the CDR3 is TGTGCCAGCGGGGGGAGGAACACTGAAGCTTTCTTT. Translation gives CASGGRNTEAFF.

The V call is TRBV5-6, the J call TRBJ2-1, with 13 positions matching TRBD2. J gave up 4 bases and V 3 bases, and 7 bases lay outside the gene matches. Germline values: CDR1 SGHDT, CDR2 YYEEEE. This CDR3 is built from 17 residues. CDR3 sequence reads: CASSSIGTSGTYNEQFF. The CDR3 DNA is TGTGCCAGCAGCTCGATCGGGACTAGCGGGACTTACAATGAGCAGTTCTTC.

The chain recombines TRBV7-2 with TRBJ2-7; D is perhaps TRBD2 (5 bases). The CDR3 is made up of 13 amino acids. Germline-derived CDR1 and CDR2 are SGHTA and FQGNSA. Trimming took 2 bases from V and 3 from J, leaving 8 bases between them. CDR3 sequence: CASSLLGSYEQYF. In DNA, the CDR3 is TGTGCCAGCAGCTTACTGGGGAGCTACGAGCAGTACTTC.

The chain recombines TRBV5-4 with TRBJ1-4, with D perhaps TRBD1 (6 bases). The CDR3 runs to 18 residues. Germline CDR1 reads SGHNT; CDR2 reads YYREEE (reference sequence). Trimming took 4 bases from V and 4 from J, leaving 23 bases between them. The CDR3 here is CASSKGQTNLGLNEKLFF. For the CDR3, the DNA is TGTGCCAGCAGCAAAGGACAGACTAACTTGGGCCTTAATGAAAAACTGTTTTTT.

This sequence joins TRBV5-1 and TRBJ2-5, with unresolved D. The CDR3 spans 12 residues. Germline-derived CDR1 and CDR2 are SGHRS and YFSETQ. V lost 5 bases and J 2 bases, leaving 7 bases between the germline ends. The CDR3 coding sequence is TGCGCCAGCAGATCTCCTCAAGAGACCCAGTACTTC. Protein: CASRSPQETQYF.

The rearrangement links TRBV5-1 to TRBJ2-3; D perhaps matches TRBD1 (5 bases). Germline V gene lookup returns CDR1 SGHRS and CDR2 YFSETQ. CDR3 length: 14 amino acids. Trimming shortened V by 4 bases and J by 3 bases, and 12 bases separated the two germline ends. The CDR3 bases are TGCGCCAGCAGCCCGGCAGGGATAACAGATACGCAGTATTTT. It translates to CASSPAGITDTQYF.